This entry lists 9 T cell receptor beta chains sequenced from one sample in a study of preoperative IRX-2 immunotherapy in early breast cancer. Profiling relied on immunoSEQ multiplex PCR, and the TCRdb table lists in-frame clones only, not all of them. Of about 26,000 clones listed, around 90% were seen once; the top ten hold 9.8%. Documented treatment: preoperative locoregional IRX-2 cytokine immunotherapy. The sample was gathered from a patient treated with IRX-2 immunotherapy. The receptors originated from a human donor with breast cancer.

This rearrangement joins TRBV6-6 to TRBJ2-7, with D unresolved. Germline CDR1 MNHNY, CDR2 SVGAGI (reference sequence). This CDR3 has 15 amino acids. Trimming stripped 4 bases from V and 0 bases from J, with 13 bases between. The CDR3 here is CASSSPTLSSYEQYF. In DNA form, the CDR3 reads TGTGCCAGCAGTTCCCCGACCCTCAGCTCCTACGAGCAGTACTTC.

The V gene is TRBV4-3, the J gene TRBJ1-1; tentatively, D is TRBD1 (5 bases). The CDR3 covers 14 residues. The V gene lost 4 bases and the J gene lost 5 bases, with 14 bases spanning the gap. Germline V gene sequence: CDR1 LGHNA, CDR2 YSLEER. CDR3 amino acids: CASSRSGGETEAFF. CDR3 DNA: TGCGCCAGCAGCCGCTCCGGGGGGGAGACTGAAGCTTTCTTT.

CDR3 in amino acids: CASSFGTGARETQYF. The CDR3 coding sequence is TGTGCCAGCAGCTTCGGGACAGGGGCGCGGGAGACCCAGTACTTC. This rearrangement joins TRBV5-6 to TRBJ2-5; 10 bases are shared with TRBD1. The CDR3 spans 15 residues. CDR1 is SGHDT and CDR2 is YYEEEE in the germline V gene. The V gene end was trimmed by 2 bases and the J gene end by 5 bases; junction bases not matched to a gene: 6.

The chain is built from TRBV5-6 and TRBJ1-1; D is unresolved. The V gene's germline CDR1 is SGHDT and CDR2 YYEEEE. The CDR3 runs to 13 residues. Between the trimmed V and J ends, which lost 1 base and 1 base, there was a span of 5 bases. As DNA, the CDR3 is TGTGCCAGCAGCTTGACACAGAACACTGAAGCTTTCTTT. Amino acid sequence: CASSLTQNTEAFF. Full variable domain (remainder filled in from reference TRBV5-6 and TRBJ1-1): DAGVTQSPTHLIKTRGQQVTLRCSPKSGHDTVSWYQQALGQGPQFIFQYYEEEERQRGNFPDRFSGHQFPNYSSELNVNALLLGDSALYLCASSLTQNTEAFFGQGTRLTVV.

CDR3 bases: TGTGCCAGCAGCCCAGTAGCGGGGGGGAGGAATGAGCAGTTCTTC. It yields the protein CASSPVAGGRNEQFF. V is TRBV9 and J is TRBJ2-1, with 11 bases lining up with TRBD2. J lost 7 bases, V lost 4 bases, and 7 bases had no gene match. Germline values: CDR1 SGDLS, CDR2 YYNGEE. The CDR3 covers 15 residues.

The rearrangement links TRBV27 to TRBJ2-7, with a tentative D call TRBD2 (6 bases). V lost 4 bases and J 3 bases, leaving 10 bases between the germline ends. The germline gives CDR1 MNHEY, CDR2 SMNVEV (reference sequence). CDR3 length: 13 amino acids. The CDR3: CASSSGGNYEQYF. In nucleotides, the CDR3 is TGTGCCAGCAGTTCTGGAGGGAACTACGAGCAGTACTTC.

V usage is TRBV27 and J usage is TRBJ2-7, with a possible D match to TRBD1 (6 bases). CDR3 length: 16 residues. CDR1 and CDR2 from the germline V gene are MNHEY and SMNVEV (reference sequence). The V gene lost 2 bases and the J gene lost 2 bases, with 16 bases spanning the gap. The CDR3 DNA is TGTGCCAGCAGTTTACAAGGTGGACAGAGAGCCTACGAGCAGTACTTC. Its translation: CASSLQGGQRAYEQYF.

This clone was seen once. The J gene is TRBJ2-5, the V gene TRBV9; D unclear. With 2 bases removed from V and 7 bases from J, the gap between germline ends came to 9 bases. Looked up from germline, CDR1 is SGDLS and CDR2 is YYNGEE. This CDR3 region has 12 residues. The CDR3 loop reads CASSVGLGTQYF. CDR3 coding DNA: TGTGCCAGCAGCGTGGGCCTGGGGACCCAGTACTTC.

This clone occurred a few times. The V and J genes are TRBV6-5 and TRBJ1-2, with D uncertain. Germline V CDR1 and CDR2: MNHEY, SVGAGI. CDR3 length equals 14 residues. The V end lost 6 bases, the J end lost 5 bases, and 16 bases lay between the germline ends. CDR3 bases: TGTGCCAGCAGACGGGGATCCCTAGGGTATGGCTACACCTTC. It codes for CASRRGSLGYGYTF.